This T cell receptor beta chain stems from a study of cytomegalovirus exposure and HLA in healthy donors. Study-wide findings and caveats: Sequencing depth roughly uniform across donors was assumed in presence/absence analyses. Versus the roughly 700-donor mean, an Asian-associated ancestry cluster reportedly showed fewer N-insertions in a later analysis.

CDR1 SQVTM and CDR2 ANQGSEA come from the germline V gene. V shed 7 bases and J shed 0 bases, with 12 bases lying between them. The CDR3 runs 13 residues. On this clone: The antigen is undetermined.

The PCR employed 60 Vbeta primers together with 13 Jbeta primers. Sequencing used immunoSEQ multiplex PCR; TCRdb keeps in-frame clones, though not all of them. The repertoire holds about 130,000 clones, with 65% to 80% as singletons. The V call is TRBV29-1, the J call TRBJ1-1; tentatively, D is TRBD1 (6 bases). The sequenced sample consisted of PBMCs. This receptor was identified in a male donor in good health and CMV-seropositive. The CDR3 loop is CSAYRDMNTEAFF. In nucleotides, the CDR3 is TGCAGCGCCTACAGGGACATGAACACTGAAGCTTTCTTT.